Each of the 10 T cell receptor beta chains below was sequenced from the same sample in a study of cytomegalovirus exposure and HLA in healthy donors. The PCR used 60 Vbeta and 13 Jbeta primers. Libraries were prepared by immunoSEQ multiplex PCR; TCRdb keeps only in-frame clonotypes and omits some of them. The data show approximately 82,000 clones, with around 62% seen just once and approximately 5% held by the top ten. The sequenced sample was PBMCs. The receptors shown here come from a woman aged 25 to 39 in good health and CMV-seropositive.

The rearrangement joins TRBV7-8 to TRBJ2-1, with D uncertain. V lost 5 bases and J lost 4, with 15 bases in between. This CDR3 has 15 amino acids. CDR1 and CDR2 (germline): SGHVS, FQNEAQ. The CDR3 DNA follows: TGTGCCAGCAGCCCGCGGTCGGCTGCTTACAATGAGCAGTTCTTC. Translation: CASSPRSAAYNEQFF.

This clone has only one observation. The chain combines TRBV2 with TRBJ1-5; 8 bases agree with TRBD1. J gave up 3 bases and V 8 bases, and 9 bases lay outside the gene matches. From germline, CDR1 is SNHLY and CDR2 FYNNEI. The CDR3 covers 15 residues. The CDR3 region has the DNA TGTGCCAGCCGCGGACAGGGAACGGACAATCAGCCCCAGCATTTT. This gives the protein CASRGQGTDNQPQHF.

V is TRBV27 and J is TRBJ2-1; 8 bases align to TRBD2. CDR3 length: 16 residues. Trimming removed 4 bases from V and 2 bases from J; junction bases left unmatched: 7. CDR1 MNHEY and CDR2 SMNVEV come from the germline V gene (reference sequence). Here the CDR3 DNA reads TGTGCCAGCAGTTCCCCGGGGGGGGGTGCCTACAATGAGCAGTTCTTC. It codes for CASSSPGGGAYNEQFF.

The chain combines TRBV25-1 with TRBJ2-7, with 11 bases that match TRBD1. Germline values: CDR1 MGHDK, CDR2 SYGVNS. The junction had 7 bases not matched to a gene; V was cut back by 1 base and J by 5 bases. This CDR3 spans 16 amino acids. The CDR3, as DNA: TGTGCCAGCAGTGAATTACCGGGACAGGGGGGCGACGAGCAGTACTTC. Encoded protein: CASSELPGQGGDEQYF.

This clone appeared a few times. V is TRBV9 and J is TRBJ1-2, with 9 bases lining up with TRBD1. V lost 4 bases, J lost 3 bases, and 7 bases stayed unmatched. CDR1 is SGDLS and CDR2 is YYNGEE in the germline V gene. The CDR3 spans 15 residues. In nucleotides, the CDR3 is TGTGCCAGCAGCAAAGCGACAGGGGGGTACTATGGCTACACCTTC. Translation: CASSKATGGYYGYTF. Combining the CDR3 with reference TRBV9 and TRBJ1-2 gives the whole variable domain DSGVTQTPKHLITATGQRVTLRCSPRSGDLSVYWYQQSLDQGLQFLIQYYNGEERAKGNILERFSAQQFPDLHSELNLSSLELGDSALYFCASSKATGGYYGYTFGSGTRLTVV.

J is TRBJ2-5 and V is TRBV27; TRBD2 agrees at 11 bases. Trimming at V came to 4 bases and at J to 5 bases, leaving 15 bases not matched to a gene. This CDR3 has 18 amino acids. The germline gives CDR1 MNHEY, CDR2 SMNVEV (reference sequence). This CDR3 is CASSSPRGSGGARETQYF. The DNA of the CDR3 is TGTGCCAGCAGTTCGCCACGGGGTAGCGGGGGGGCTCGGGAGACCCAGTACTTC.

This clone showed up just a few times. The chain recombines TRBV7-9 with TRBJ2-7; TRBD2 agrees at 11 bases. The CDR3 totals 17 residues. Germline trimming cut 5 bases from V and 2 bases from J; bases unmatched to any gene: 11. Germline V gene sequence: CDR1 SEHNR, CDR2 FQNEAQ (reference sequence). The CDR3 sequence is CASSPVFTSGGTYEQYF. CDR3 DNA sequence: TGTGCCAGCAGCCCCGTTTTTACTAGCGGGGGTACCTACGAGCAGTACTTC.

The gene calls are TRBV2 and TRBJ2-5; 7 positions match TRBD1. Germline V gives CDR1 SNHLY, CDR2 FYNNEI. J was trimmed by 4 bases and V by 6 bases; bases with no gene match: 5. CDR3 length: 13 amino acids. CDR3 in DNA: TGTGCCAGCAGCGACAGGGTAGGAGAGACCCAGTACTTC. Its translation: CASSDRVGETQYF.

Details on this clone: Other DNA sequences from this sample encode an identical CDR3 as well. This sequence joins TRBV7-8 and TRBJ1-1, with a possible D match to TRBD1 (5 bases). The germline V and J ends were trimmed by 1 base and 1 base, with 10 bases remaining between them. Germline CDR1 and CDR2: SGHVS and FQNEAQ. The CDR3 is made up of 15 amino acids. The CDR3 nucleotides read TGTGCCAGCAGCTTAGAAGGGGCCGAGAACACTGAAGCTTTCTTT. It yields the protein CASSLEGAENTEAFF.

This sequence joins TRBV7-3 and TRBJ2-3, with a possible D match to TRBD2 (5 bases). The CDR3 runs to 14 residues. V lost 1 base, J lost 2 bases, and 7 bases lay in between. CDR1 SGHTA and CDR2 FQGTGA come from the germline V gene. CDR3 DNA sequence: TGTGCCAGCAGCTTAATCGGGGACACAGATACGCAGTATTTT. Amino acids: CASSLIGDTDTQYF.